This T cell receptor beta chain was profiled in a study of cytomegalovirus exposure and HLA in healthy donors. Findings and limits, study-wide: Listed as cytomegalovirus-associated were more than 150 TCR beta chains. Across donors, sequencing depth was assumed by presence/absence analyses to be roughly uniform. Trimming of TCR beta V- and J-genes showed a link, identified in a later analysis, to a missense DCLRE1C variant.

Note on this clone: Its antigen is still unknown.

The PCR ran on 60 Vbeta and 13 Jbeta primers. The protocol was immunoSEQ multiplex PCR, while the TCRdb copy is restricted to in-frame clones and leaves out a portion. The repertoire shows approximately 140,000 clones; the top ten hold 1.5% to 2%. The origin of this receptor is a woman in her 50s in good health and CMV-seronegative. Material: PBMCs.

In nucleotides, the CDR3 is TGTGCCAGTAGTACGAGGGAGGGGGACTCCTACGAGCAGTACTTC. Protein: CASSTREGDSYEQYF. V is TRBV19 and J is TRBJ2-7, with D maybe TRBD2 (7 bases). This CDR3 contains 15 residues. V was pared by 4 bases and J by 0 bases, with 13 bases between. Germline V CDR1 and CDR2: LNHDA, SQIVND (reference sequence).